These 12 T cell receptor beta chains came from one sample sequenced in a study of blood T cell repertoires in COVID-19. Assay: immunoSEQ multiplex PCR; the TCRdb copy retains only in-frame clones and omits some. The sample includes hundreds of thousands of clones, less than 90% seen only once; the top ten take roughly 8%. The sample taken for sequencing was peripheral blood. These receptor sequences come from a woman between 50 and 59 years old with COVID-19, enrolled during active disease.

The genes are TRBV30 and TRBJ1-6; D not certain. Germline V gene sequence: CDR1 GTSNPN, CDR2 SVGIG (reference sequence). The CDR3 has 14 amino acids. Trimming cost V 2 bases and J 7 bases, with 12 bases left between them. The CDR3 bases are TGTGCCTGGAGTACGGGGAGTGAAAATTCACCCCTCCACTTT. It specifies CAWSTGSENSPLHF.

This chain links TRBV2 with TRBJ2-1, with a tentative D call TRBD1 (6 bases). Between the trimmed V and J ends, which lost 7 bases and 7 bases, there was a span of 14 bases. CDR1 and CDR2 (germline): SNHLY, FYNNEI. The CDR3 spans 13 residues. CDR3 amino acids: CASTQGHGNEQFF. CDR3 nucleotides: TGTGCCAGCACCCAGGGGCATGGGAATGAGCAGTTCTTC.

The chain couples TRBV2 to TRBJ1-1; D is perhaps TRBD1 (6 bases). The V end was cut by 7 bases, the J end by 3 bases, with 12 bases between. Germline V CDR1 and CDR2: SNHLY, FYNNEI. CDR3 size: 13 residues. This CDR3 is CASIEGGDTEAFF. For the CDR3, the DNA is TGTGCCAGCATAGAGGGGGGGGACACTGAAGCTTTCTTT. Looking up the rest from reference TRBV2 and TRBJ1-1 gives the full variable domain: EPEVTQTPSHQVTQMGQEVILRCVPISNHLYFYWYRQILGQKVEFLVSFYNNEISEKSEIFDDQFSVERPDGSNFTLKIRSTKLEDSAMYFCASIEGGDTEAFFGQGTRLTVV.

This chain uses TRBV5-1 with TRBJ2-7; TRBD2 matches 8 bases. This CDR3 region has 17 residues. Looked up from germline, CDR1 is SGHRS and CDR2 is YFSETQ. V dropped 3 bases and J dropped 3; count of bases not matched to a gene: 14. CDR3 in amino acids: CASSSRRESGGHYEQYF. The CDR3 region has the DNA TGCGCCAGCAGCTCGAGGAGGGAGTCGGGGGGGCACTACGAGCAGTACTTC.

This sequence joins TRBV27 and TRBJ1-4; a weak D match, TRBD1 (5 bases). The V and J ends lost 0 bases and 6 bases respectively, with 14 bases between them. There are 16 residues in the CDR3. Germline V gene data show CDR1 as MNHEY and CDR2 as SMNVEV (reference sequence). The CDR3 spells CASSLSWGVGDEKLFF. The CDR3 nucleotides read TGTGCCAGCAGTTTATCTTGGGGGGTGGGGGATGAAAAACTGTTTTTT.

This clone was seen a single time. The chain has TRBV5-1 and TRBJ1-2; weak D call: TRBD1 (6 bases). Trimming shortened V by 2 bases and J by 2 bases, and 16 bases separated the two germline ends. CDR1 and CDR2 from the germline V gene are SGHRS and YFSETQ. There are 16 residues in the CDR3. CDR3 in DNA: TGCGCCAGCAGCTTTAACAGGGATGTGATGAACTATGGCTACACCTTC. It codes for CASSFNRDVMNYGYTF.

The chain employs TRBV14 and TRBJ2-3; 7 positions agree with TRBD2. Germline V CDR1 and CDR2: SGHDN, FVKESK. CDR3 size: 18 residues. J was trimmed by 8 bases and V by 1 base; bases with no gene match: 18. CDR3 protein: CASSQGDLSGFPPGTQYF. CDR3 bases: TGTGCCAGCAGCCAAGGGGACCTTAGCGGGTTCCCGCCGGGTACGCAGTATTTT.

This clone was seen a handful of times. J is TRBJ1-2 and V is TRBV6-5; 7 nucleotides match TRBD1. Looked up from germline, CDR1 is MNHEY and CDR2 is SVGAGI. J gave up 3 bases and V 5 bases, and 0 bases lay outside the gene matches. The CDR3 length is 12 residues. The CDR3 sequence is CASSQGDYGYTF. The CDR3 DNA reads TGTGCCAGCAGTCAGGGGGACTATGGCTACACCTTC.

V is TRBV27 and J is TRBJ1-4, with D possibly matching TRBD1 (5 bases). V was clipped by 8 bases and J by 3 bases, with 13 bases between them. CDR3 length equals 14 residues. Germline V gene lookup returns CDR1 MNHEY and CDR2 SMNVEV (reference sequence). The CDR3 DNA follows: TGTGCCAGCGGGGGGGTTCGAGCTAATGAAAAACTGTTTTTT. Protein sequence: CASGGVRANEKLFF.

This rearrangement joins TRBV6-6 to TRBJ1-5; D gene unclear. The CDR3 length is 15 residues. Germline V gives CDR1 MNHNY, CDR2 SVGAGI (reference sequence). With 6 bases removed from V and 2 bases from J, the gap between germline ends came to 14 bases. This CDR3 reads CASSRTEVGNQPQHF. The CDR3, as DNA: TGTGCCAGCAGCCGAACGGAGGTTGGCAATCAGCCCCAGCATTTT.

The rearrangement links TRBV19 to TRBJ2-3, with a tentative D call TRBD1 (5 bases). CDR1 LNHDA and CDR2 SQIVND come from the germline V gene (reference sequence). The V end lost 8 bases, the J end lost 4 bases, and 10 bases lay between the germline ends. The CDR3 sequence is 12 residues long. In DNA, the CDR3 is TGTGCCAGTTGTCAGGGCTCAGATACGCAGTATTTT. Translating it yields CASCQGSDTQYF.

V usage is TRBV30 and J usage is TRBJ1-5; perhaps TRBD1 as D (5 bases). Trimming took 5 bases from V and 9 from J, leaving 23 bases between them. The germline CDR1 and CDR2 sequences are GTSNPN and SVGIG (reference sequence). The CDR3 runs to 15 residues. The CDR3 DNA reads TGTGCCTGGGGAACGACACCCCAGGGCGCGATGCCCCAGCATTTT. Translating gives CAWGTTPQGAMPQHF.